Reported below is one T cell receptor beta chain. Its cognate antigen is unknown. Germline-derived CDR1 and CDR2 are SGHRS and YFSETQ. The V segment lost 0 bases and the J segment 15 bases; nucleotides outside the gene matches: 10. The length of the CDR3 is 14 residues. This PCR relied on a set of 60 Vbeta primers and 13 Jbeta primers. Using immunoSEQ multiplex PCR, the repertoire was profiled, and TCRdb retains in-frame clones only, with some absent. The table has 110,000 to 150,000 clones, about three quarters seen once. These data belong to a study of cytomegalovirus exposure and HLA in healthy donors. General study results and limits: In a later analysis, TCR beta V- and J-gene trimming showed a link to a missense DCLRE1C variant. Cytomegalovirus status, reportedly, was diagnosed with high specificity and sensitivity by the classifier. In all likelihood, a cluster of highly shared sequence variants was a sequencing artifact.

Every donor was a healthy person donating bone marrow. The chain links TRBV5-1 to TRBJ2-1; 9 nucleotides line up with TRBD2. Sample: PBMCs. The origin of this receptor is a male donor in good health and CMV-seronegative. CDR3 in amino acids: CASSLEIAGASRFF. The CDR3 DNA sequence: TGCGCCAGCAGCTTGGAGATAGCGGGAGCATCCAGGTTCTTC.